This TCR beta chain was captured in a study of T cell responses to AZD1222 COVID-19 vaccine. Study-wide results and limits: An increase in Spike-specific TCR breadth and depth was observed after two AZD1222 doses. Reportedly, close to half of spike-specific TCRs are directed against unmutated variant regions. In all cases, repertoires were sampled only after the peak T cell response. Donors, mostly white British, included more females; clonal diversity was possibly underestimated.

Per the germline V gene, CDR1 is SGHDN and CDR2 is FVKESK. The CDR3 is made up of 16 amino acids. V trimming: 1 base; J trimming: 4 bases; junction bases outside the gene matches: 5. Assay: immunoSEQ multiplex PCR; the TCRdb copy retains only in-frame clones and omits some. The table includes tens of thousands of clones, roughly nine tenths detected once. On this clone: Its antigen is unknown.

The V gene is TRBV14, the J gene TRBJ2-1; 9 bases are a match to TRBD2. The sample consisted of peripheral blood, taken on day 0 of AZD1222 vaccination. The clonotype was recovered from an adult in good health. The CDR3 spells CASSQVLAGVYNEQFF. CDR3 bases: TGTGCCAGCAGCCAAGTATTAGCGGGGGTTTACAATGAGCAGTTCTTC.